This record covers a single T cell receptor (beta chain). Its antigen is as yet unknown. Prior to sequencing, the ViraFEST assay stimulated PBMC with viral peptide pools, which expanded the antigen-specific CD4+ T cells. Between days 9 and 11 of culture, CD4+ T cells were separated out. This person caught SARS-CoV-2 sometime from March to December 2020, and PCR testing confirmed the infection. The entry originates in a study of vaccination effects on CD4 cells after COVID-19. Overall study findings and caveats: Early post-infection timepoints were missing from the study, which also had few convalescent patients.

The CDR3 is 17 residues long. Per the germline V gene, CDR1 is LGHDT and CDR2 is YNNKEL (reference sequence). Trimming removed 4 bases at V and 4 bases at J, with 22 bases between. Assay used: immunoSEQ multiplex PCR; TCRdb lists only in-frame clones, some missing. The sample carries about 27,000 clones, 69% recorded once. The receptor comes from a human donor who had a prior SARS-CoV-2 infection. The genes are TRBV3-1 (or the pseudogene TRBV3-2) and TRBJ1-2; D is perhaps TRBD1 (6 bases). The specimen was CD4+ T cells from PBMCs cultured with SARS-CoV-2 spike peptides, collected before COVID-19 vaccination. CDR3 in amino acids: CASSLTWYADSSYGYTF. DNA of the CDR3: TGTGCCAGCAGCCTTACCTGGTATGCGGACAGCAGCTATGGCTACACCTTC.